Described below is a single T cell receptor (beta chain) sequence and its context. What it recognizes is unknown. The data are from a study of cytomegalovirus exposure and HLA in healthy donors. Across the study: An analysis done earlier identified 95 million to 140 million unique TCR beta sequences from about 180 million T cells.

Study-wide findings and caveats: Serostatus for CMV was the only available immune exposure information. Sequences of the TCR beta chain were said to predict the HLA-A and HLA-B alleles of most subjects accurately. More clonal expansion characterized HLA-associated TCR beta chains than equally common others in a later analysis.

CDR1 and CDR2 (germline): MNHNY, SVGAGI (reference sequence). J gave up 3 bases and V 6 bases, and 9 bases lay outside the gene matches. The CDR3 length is 15 residues. It was with 60 Vbeta and 13 Jbeta primers that the PCR ran. TCRdb's copy holds only in-frame clones and misses some; the assay was immunoSEQ multiplex PCR. The sample holds under 170,000 clones, 55% to 70% seen once. This TCR was recovered from an older woman in good health and CMV-seropositive. Input material: PBMCs. The chain recombines TRBV6-6 with TRBJ2-5; 8 nucleotides line up with TRBD1. DNA of the CDR3: TGTGCCAGCAGGGACCCTGGGACAGGCGAAGAGACCCAGTACTTC. Translating gives CASRDPGTGEETQYF.